Given below is one T cell receptor (beta chain) in context. The antigen is not known. The data originate from a study of CD8 T cells in ankylosing spondylitis. Whole-study results and caveats: Reactive arthritis synovial fluid and blood previously showed some of these motif variants. What appeared characteristic of ankylosing spondylitis blood was a TCR beta motif of fewer than ten highly homologous variants. Enrichment of disease-linked clones was reportedly significant in matched ankylosing spondylitis synovial fluid.

The CDR3 totals 15 residues. Germline V gives CDR1 DFQATT, CDR2 SNEGSKA (reference sequence). The V and J ends lost 2 bases and 3 bases respectively, with 17 bases between them. Making the TCR beta libraries involved quantitative 5'-RACE with molecular barcodes. TCRdb re-derived calls from the 5' RACE reads in MiXCR, one entry per CDR3 protein. This sample has about 140,000 distinct CDR3 sequences, with roughly 8.4% found just once. The chain employs TRBV20-1 and TRBJ2-7; tentative D call: TRBD2 (6 bases). The sequence was obtained from a male donor with ankylosing spondylitis. The source material was synovial fluid, either unsorted or a sorted T cell fraction (not recorded which). CDR3 loop: CSARNPTRGGYEQYF. The CDR3 nucleotides are TGCAGTGCTAGAAACCCGACACGGGGAGGCTACGAGCAGTACTTC.